These 28 T cell receptor beta chains were sequenced from one sample in a study of blood T cell repertoires in COVID-19. Generated by immunoSEQ multiplex PCR, the TCRdb table keeps only in-frame clones and is missing some. The data contain tens of thousands of clones, around 83% of them singletons. The specimen was peripheral blood. The receptors were gathered from a woman aged 55-70 years with acute or convalescent COVID-19.

The chain combines TRBV24-1 with TRBJ1-5; TRBD1 might be the D (6 bases). Germline V gene sequence: CDR1 KGHDR, CDR2 SFDVKD. This CDR3 is 16 amino acids long. The V end was cut by 4 bases, the J end by 2 bases, with 14 bases between. CDR3 coding DNA: TGTGCCACCAGTGACCGCGGGGGGGCGGGCAATCAGCCCCAGCATTTT. Residues: CATSDRGGAGNQPQHF.

The chain links TRBV12-3 or TRBV12-4 to TRBJ1-2; D is unclear. The CDR3 has 13 amino acids. Trimming took off 1 base at V and 4 bases at J, with 7 bases between the two ends. CDR3 sequence reads: CASSLGRGYGYTF. The CDR3 nucleotides are TGTGCCAGCAGTTTAGGACGGGGCTATGGCTACACCTTC.

This clone has only a few counts. V usage is TRBV7-9 and J usage is TRBJ1-6; 7 nucleotides agree with TRBD1. CDR1 is SEHNR, CDR2 FQNEAQ, per germline (reference sequence). CDR3 size: 15 residues. J lost 5 bases, V lost 5 bases, and 6 bases had no gene match. CDR3 region: CASSGQVLNNSPLHF. DNA of the CDR3: TGTGCCAGCAGCGGACAGGTGCTAAATAATTCACCCCTCCACTTT. Full variable domain (outside the CDR3, taken from reference TRBV7-9 and TRBJ1-6): DTGVSQNPRHKITKRGQNVTFRCDPISEHNRLYWYRQTLGQGPEFLTYFQNEAQLEKSRLLSDRFSAERPKGSFSTLEIQRTEQGDSAMYLCASSGQVLNNSPLHFGNGTRLTVT.

The V and J genes are TRBV9 and TRBJ2-5; the D is unclear. The germline V gene has CDR1 SGDLS and CDR2 YYNGEE. The CDR3 extends over 14 amino acids. V was cut by 4 bases and J by 3 bases, with 13 bases left in between. The CDR3 spells CASSPHDGEETQYF. For the CDR3, the DNA is TGTGCCAGCAGCCCCCATGACGGAGAAGAGACCCAGTACTTC.

CDR3 DNA sequence: TGTGCCACCAGGAGCGAAACACATTACAATGAGCAGTTCTTC. Its translation is CATRSETHYNEQFF. This chain connects TRBV24-1 to TRBJ2-1; the D is unclear. Germline V gives CDR1 KGHDR, CDR2 SFDVKD. CDR3 length: 14 residues. V lost 7 bases and J 4 bases, leaving 13 bases between the germline ends.

The chain recombines TRBV7-3 with TRBJ2-1; no definite D call. Germline CDR1 and CDR2: SGHTA and FQGTGA. The V end was cut by 2 bases, the J end by 0 bases, with 8 bases between. CDR3 length: 15 residues. In DNA, the CDR3 is TGTGCCAGCAGCTTACACGGTAGCTCCTACAATGAGCAGTTCTTC. Its translation: CASSLHGSSYNEQFF.

The CDR3 loop is CASTQGGGRGFTEGYTF. The CDR3 DNA reads TGTGCCAGCACCCAGGGAGGCGGCAGGGGGTTTACGGAGGGCTACACCTTC. The V call is TRBV7-3, the J call TRBJ1-2; 7 positions match TRBD1. The CDR3 has 17 residues. V lost 7 bases, J lost 8 bases, and 22 bases stayed unmatched. The germline V gene encodes CDR1 SGHTA and CDR2 FQGTGA.

The V and J genes are TRBV5-1 and TRBJ2-7; D remains ambiguous. The germline CDR1 and CDR2 sequences are SGHRS and YFSETQ. The CDR3 has 14 residues. The ends were cut back, 0 bases at V and 5 bases at J, with 12 bases in the middle. The CDR3 region is CASSLGQSLDEQYF. Here the CDR3 DNA reads TGCGCCAGCAGCTTGGGACAATCCCTCGACGAGCAGTACTTC.

The chain carries TRBV6-5 and TRBJ2-7, with a possible D match to TRBD1 (6 bases). CDR3 size: 12 residues. V was shortened by 11 bases and J by 0 bases, with 11 bases between the two germline ends. CDR1 MNHEY and CDR2 SVGAGI come from the germline V gene. CDR3 amino acids: CASLGGSYEQYF. Here the CDR3 DNA reads TGTGCCTCACTAGGGGGCTCCTACGAGCAGTACTTC.

The rearrangement joins TRBV20-1 to TRBJ1-2; a possible D gene is TRBD1 (5 bases). Germline V gives CDR1 DFQATT, CDR2 SNEGSKA (reference sequence). Trimming stripped 3 bases from V and 4 bases from J, with 6 bases between. The CDR3 runs 11 residues. In DNA form, the CDR3 reads TGCAGTGCTAGGGGGGGCTATGGCTACACCTTC. Translating gives CSARGGYGYTF.

There are a few counts of this clone. V usage is TRBV3-1 (or the pseudogene TRBV3-2) and J usage is TRBJ2-7; D is unclear. The germline V and J ends were trimmed by 1 base and 3 bases, with 7 bases remaining between them. The length of the CDR3 is 13 residues. Germline V gene sequence: CDR1 LGHDT, CDR2 YNNKEL (reference sequence). The CDR3 DNA sequence: TGTGCCAGCAGCCAAGTTGTTCACTACGAGCAGTACTTC. Its protein is CASSQVVHYEQYF.

This clone was observed once. This chain uses TRBV30 with TRBJ2-3, with 8 bases identical to TRBD2. CDR3 size: 15 residues. J was trimmed by 2 bases and V by 0 bases; bases with no gene match: 4. Germline V gene data show CDR1 as GTSNPN and CDR2 as SVGIG (reference sequence). The CDR3: CAWSVAGGNTDTQYF. DNA for the CDR3: TGTGCCTGGAGTGTCGCGGGAGGAAACACAGATACGCAGTATTTT.

This chain uses TRBV5-8 with TRBJ1-2; unclear D gene. CDR3 length equals 13 residues. Germline CDR1 reads SGHTS; CDR2 reads YDEGEE. V lost 3 bases to trimming and J lost 6 bases, with 12 bases between them. The CDR3 DNA reads TGTGCCAGCAGCTGGGGTACGGGAGATGGCTACACCTTC. Its translation is CASSWGTGDGYTF.

V gene TRBV7-9 combines with J gene TRBJ2-3; possible D gene TRBD1, 5 bases. The CDR3 runs to 16 residues. Looked up from germline, CDR1 is SEHNR and CDR2 is FQNEAQ (reference sequence). V lost 1 base to trimming and J lost 0 bases, with 11 bases between them. CDR3 nucleotide sequence: TGTGCCAGCAGCTTAGAACCCGCAGGGAGCACAGATACGCAGTATTTT. This sequence encodes CASSLEPAGSTDTQYF. Drawing the rest from reference TRBV7-9 and TRBJ2-3, the complete variable domain is DTGVSQNPRHKITKRGQNVTFRCDPISEHNRLYWYRQTLGQGPEFLTYFQNEAQLEKSRLLSDRFSAERPKGSFSTLEIQRTEQGDSAMYLCASSLEPAGSTDTQYFGPGTRLTVL.

The chain combines TRBV10-3 with TRBJ1-5; D is ambiguous. CDR1 and CDR2 (germline): ENHRY, SYGVKD. This CDR3 is 15 amino acids long. Trimming left V 0 bases short and J 6 bases short, with 12 bases between. The CDR3 DNA sequence: TGTGCCATCAGTGAGTCAATGGGAGTTGGTCAGCCCCAGCATTTT. This encodes CAISESMGVGQPQHF.

The V call is TRBV7-2, the J call TRBJ2-3, with TRBD2 matching 10 bases. CDR3 length: 14 amino acids. Germline values: CDR1 SGHTA, CDR2 FQGNSA. Trimming cost V 5 bases and J 4 bases; bases outside gene matches: 3. CDR3 DNA: TGTGCCAGCAGCCAGGGACTAGCGTCAGATACGCAGTATTTT. Protein: CASSQGLASDTQYF.

The chain has TRBV5-1 and TRBJ2-3; 13 bases are a match to TRBD2. After removal of 4 bases from V and 2 bases from J, the junction contained 4 bases not matched to a gene. The germline V gene encodes CDR1 SGHRS and CDR2 YFSETQ. The CDR3 covers 16 residues. CDR3 sequence reads: CASSPGLAGNTDTQYF. As DNA, the CDR3 is TGCGCCAGCAGCCCGGGACTAGCGGGAAACACAGATACGCAGTATTTT.

Here the CDR3 DNA reads TGTGCCATCAGTGAAGGGGTAGCTGGGGCCAACGTCCTGACTTTC. This gives the protein CAISEGVAGANVLTF. The gene calls are TRBV10-3 and TRBJ2-6, with D perhaps TRBD1 (5 bases). CDR3 size: 15 residues. CDR1 and CDR2 from the germline V gene are ENHRY and SYGVKD. The V and J ends lost 3 bases and 2 bases respectively, with 8 bases between them.

V gene TRBV2 combines with J gene TRBJ2-7, with D maybe TRBD1 (5 bases). The CDR3 is made up of 11 amino acids. V lost 6 bases to trimming and J lost 6 bases, with 9 bases between them. Germline CDR1 SNHLY, CDR2 FYNNEI. The CDR3, as DNA: TGTGCCAGCAGCGGACAATTCGAGCAGTACTTC. Its protein product is CASSGQFEQYF. Full variable domain (outside the CDR3, taken from reference TRBV2 and TRBJ2-7): EPEVTQTPSHQVTQMGQEVILRCVPISNHLYFYWYRQILGQKVEFLVSFYNNEISEKSEIFDDQFSVERPDGSNFTLKIRSTKLEDSAMYFCASSGQFEQYFGPGTRLTVT.

This clone appeared a single time. V and J are TRBV9 and TRBJ1-6, with a weak D call TRBD1 (5 bases). Germline CDR1 and CDR2: SGDLS and YYNGEE. The CDR3 contains 15 residues. V lost 3 bases to trimming and J lost 8 bases, with 15 bases between them. CDR3 protein: CASSARGGVDSPLHF. The CDR3 nucleotides are TGTGCCAGCAGCGCCCGCGGAGGGGTCGATTCACCCCTCCACTTT.

The chain employs TRBV9 and TRBJ2-1; TRBD2 is a possible D gene (6 bases). Germline V gives CDR1 SGDLS, CDR2 YYNGEE. CDR3 size: 15 residues. V lost 5 bases and J lost 5, with 17 bases in between. CDR3 region: CASSLSGELDNEQFF. The CDR3 region has the DNA TGTGCCAGCAGTCTTAGCGGAGAACTTGACAATGAGCAGTTCTTC.

V and J are TRBV5-4 and TRBJ2-1; 8 bases agree with TRBD2. Germline CDR1 reads SGHNT; CDR2 reads YYREEE (reference sequence). J lost 0 bases, V lost 2 bases, and 4 bases had no gene match. This CDR3 has 16 residues. Written as DNA, the CDR3 is TGTGCCAGCAGCTTTGGCGGGAGGAGCTCCTACAATGAGCAGTTCTTC. It codes for CASSFGGRSSYNEQFF.

The chain carries TRBV28 and TRBJ1-2, with a weak D call TRBD1 (5 bases). This CDR3 comprises 13 residues. The V end was cut by 7 bases, the J end by 8 bases, with 17 bases between. CDR1 is MDHEN and CDR2 is SYDVKM in the germline V gene. CDR3 loop: CASTQQDLLGYTF. The CDR3 nucleotides are TGTGCCAGCACTCAACAGGATCTGCTCGGCTACACCTTC.

The chain recombines TRBV27 with TRBJ2-7; TRBD1 matches at 8 bases. This CDR3 is 15 amino acids long. Trimming cost V 4 bases and J 1 base; bases outside gene matches: 6. Germline CDR1 MNHEY, CDR2 SMNVEV (reference sequence). In nucleotides, the CDR3 is TGTGCCAGCAGTTCGCTCAGACAGGGGTCCTACGAGCAGTACTTC. Its protein product is CASSSLRQGSYEQYF.

The chain employs TRBV10-3 and TRBJ1-2; no clear D gene. Trimming took 9 bases from V and 4 from J, leaving 15 bases between them. Germline V gene lookup returns CDR1 ENHRY and CDR2 SYGVKD. The CDR3 runs to 13 residues. CDR3 nucleotide sequence: TGTGCCATATCTAAGGGAGACGTCTATGGCTACACCTTC. Translating it yields CAISKGDVYGYTF.

The chain is built from TRBV5-6 and TRBJ1-4; D gene uncertain. CDR3 size: 12 residues. V shed 4 bases and J shed 10 bases, with 11 bases lying between them. Germline CDR1 reads SGHDT; CDR2 reads YYEEEE. The CDR3 bases are TGTGCCAGCAGCACTAACTACGGAAAACTGTTTTTT. It translates to CASSTNYGKLFF.

The DNA of the CDR3 is TGCGCCAGCAGCTTAATAGCGGGAGGTACCGGGGAGCTGTTTTTT. Amino acids: CASSLIAGGTGELFF. The rearrangement links TRBV5-1 to TRBJ2-2; 10 nucleotides agree with TRBD2. Germline trimming cut 2 bases from V and 5 bases from J; bases unmatched to any gene: 3. The CDR3 has 15 residues. Germline V gene sequence: CDR1 SGHRS, CDR2 YFSETQ.

The V call is TRBV7-2, the J call TRBJ2-3, with D possibly TRBD2 on 5 matching bases. The ends were cut back, 0 bases at V and 4 bases at J, with 20 bases in the middle. CDR1 SGHTA and CDR2 FQGNSA come from the germline V gene. The CDR3 spans 18 residues. The CDR3 DNA sequence: TGTGCCAGCAGCTTAGCCGTGTGGCGGGTGGATAAACCAGATACGCAGTATTTT. Translated: CASSLAVWRVDKPDTQYF.